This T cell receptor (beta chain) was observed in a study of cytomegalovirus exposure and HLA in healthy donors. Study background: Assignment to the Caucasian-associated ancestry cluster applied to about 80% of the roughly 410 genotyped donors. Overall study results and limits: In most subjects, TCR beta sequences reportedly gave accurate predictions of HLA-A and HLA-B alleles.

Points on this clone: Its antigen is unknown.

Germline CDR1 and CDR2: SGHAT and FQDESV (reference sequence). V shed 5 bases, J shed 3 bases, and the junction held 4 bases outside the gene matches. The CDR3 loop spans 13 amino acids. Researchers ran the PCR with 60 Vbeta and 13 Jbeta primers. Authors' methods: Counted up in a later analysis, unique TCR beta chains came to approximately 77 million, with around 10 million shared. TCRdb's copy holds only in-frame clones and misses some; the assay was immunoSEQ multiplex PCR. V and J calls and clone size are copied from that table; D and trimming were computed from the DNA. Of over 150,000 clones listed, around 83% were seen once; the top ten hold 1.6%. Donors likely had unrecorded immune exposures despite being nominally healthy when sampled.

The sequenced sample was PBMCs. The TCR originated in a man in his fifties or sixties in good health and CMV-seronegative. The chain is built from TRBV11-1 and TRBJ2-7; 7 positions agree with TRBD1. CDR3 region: CASSRDRVYEQYF. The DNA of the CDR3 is TGTGCCAGCAGCCGGGACAGAGTCTACGAGCAGTACTTC. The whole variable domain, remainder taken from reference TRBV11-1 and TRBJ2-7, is EAEVAQSPRYKITEKSQAVAFWCDPISGHATLYWYRQILGQGPELLVQFQDESVVDDSQLPKDRFSAERLKGVDSTLKIQPAELGDSAMYLCASSRDRVYEQYFGPGTRLTVT.